What follows are 12 T cell receptor beta chains derived from one specimen sequenced in a study of blood T cell repertoires in COVID-19. Repertoires were generated with immunoSEQ multiplex PCR, while TCRdb's copy carries only in-frame clones and drops some. The profile shows approximately 670,000 clones, approximately 90% of them singletons. The specimen sequenced was peripheral blood. The origin of the receptors is a woman aged 18-29 years with acute or convalescent COVID-19.

DNA for the CDR3: TGTGCCAGCAGTGGGGACAGGGGGCACCCCGGGGAGCTGTTTTTT. Amino acid sequence: CASSGDRGHPGELFF. This chain links TRBV25-1 with TRBJ2-2; TRBD1 matches 12 bases. Per the germline V gene, CDR1 is MGHDK and CDR2 is SYGVNS. This CDR3 is built from 15 residues. V shed 4 bases, J shed 6 bases, and the junction held 3 bases outside the gene matches.

The chain joins TRBV7-9 to TRBJ1-1; D is perhaps TRBD1 (5 bases). The CDR3 spans 15 residues. The V end lost 1 base, the J end lost 4 bases, and 13 bases lay between the germline ends. The germline CDR1 and CDR2 sequences are SEHNR and FQNEAQ (reference sequence). The CDR3, as DNA: TGTGCCAGCAGCTTAGACTCCACAGGTCGCACTGAAGCTTTCTTT. Translated: CASSLDSTGRTEAFF.

The J gene is TRBJ1-6, the V gene TRBV3-1 (or the pseudogene TRBV3-2); tentatively, D is TRBD1 (5 bases). Between the trimmed V and J ends, which lost 6 bases and 7 bases, there was a span of 19 bases. CDR3 length equals 16 residues. Per the germline V gene, CDR1 is LGHDT and CDR2 is YNNKEL (reference sequence). CDR3 bases: TGTGCCAGCAGGACCGGATCGGCAGGGCGGAATTCACCCCTCCACTTT. Translated: CASRTGSAGRNSPLHF.

The CDR3 DNA is TGTGCCAGCAGCTCCTTTTCTAACACTGAAGCTTTCTTT. It is translated as CASSSFSNTEAFF. The chain links TRBV7-3 to TRBJ1-1, with D unresolved. V was trimmed by 4 bases and J by 2 bases, leaving 8 bases between them. CDR1 and CDR2 (germline): SGHTA, FQGTGA. CDR3 length: 13 amino acids.

The DNA of the CDR3 is TGTGCCAGCAGCCCAAGCGGGGGGTACTACAATGAGCAGTTCTTC. Amino acids: CASSPSGGYYNEQFF. The chain uses TRBV6-6 and TRBJ2-1; TRBD2 agrees at 9 bases. CDR3 size: 15 residues. The germline CDR1 and CDR2 sequences are MNHNY and SVGAGI (reference sequence). With 6 bases clipped from V and 3 bases from J, the junction kept 6 bases outside the gene matches.

J is TRBJ2-1 and V is TRBV6-4; 9 bases line up with TRBD2. There are 15 residues in the CDR3. The V segment lost 1 base and the J segment 8 bases; nucleotides outside the gene matches: 6. CDR1 and CDR2 (germline): MRHNA, SNTAGT. The CDR3 is CASSDFAGGRDEQFF. The CDR3 DNA sequence: TGTGCCAGCAGTGACTTTGCGGGGGGGCGTGATGAGCAGTTCTTC.

The chain is built from TRBV28 and TRBJ1-4; 8 bases are a match to TRBD1. The V segment lost 1 base and the J segment 2 bases; nucleotides outside the gene matches: 12. CDR1 MDHEN and CDR2 SYDVKM come from the germline V gene. This CDR3 is 19 amino acids long. The CDR3 loop is CASSLFFRDRIPTNEKLFF. CDR3 nucleotide sequence: TGTGCCAGCAGTTTATTTTTCCGGGACAGGATTCCGACTAATGAAAAACTGTTTTTT.

The rearrangement uses TRBV5-5 and TRBJ1-1; tentatively, D is TRBD1 (5 bases). V was pared by 0 bases and J by 6 bases, with 21 bases between. CDR1 SGHKS and CDR2 YYEKEE come from the germline V gene (reference sequence). The CDR3 totals 17 residues. In DNA, the CDR3 is TGTGCCAGCAGCTTGGTGGTACTATCGGGGGGTTGGGCTGAAGCTTTCTTT. Protein: CASSLVVLSGGWAEAFF. Using reference TRBV5-5 and TRBJ1-1 for the parts outside the CDR3, the full variable domain is DAGVTQSPTHLIKTRGQQVTLRCSPISGHKSVSWYQQVLGQGPQFIFQYYEKEERGRGNFPDRFSARQFPNYSSELNVNALLLGDSALYLCASSLVVLSGGWAEAFFGQGTRLTVV.

This chain uses TRBV15 with TRBJ2-3; tentatively, D is TRBD1 (5 bases). Germline-derived CDR1 and CDR2 are LNHNV and YYDKDF (reference sequence). The V end was cut by 5 bases, the J end by 8 bases, with 20 bases between. The CDR3 covers 15 residues. In nucleotides, the CDR3 is TGTGCCACCAGCGGGGCTAGGTGGGGCATCGGTACGCAGTATTTT. Its translation is CATSGARWGIGTQYF.

J is TRBJ1-5 and V is TRBV19; maybe TRBD1 (6 bases). Germline CDR1 and CDR2: LNHDA and SQIVND (reference sequence). The CDR3 contains 14 residues. Trimming took 6 bases from V and 3 from J, leaving 12 bases between them. The CDR3 loop reads CASRRRDTNQPQHF. In nucleotides, the CDR3 is TGTGCCAGTAGGCGACGGGACACCAATCAGCCCCAGCATTTT.

The chain has TRBV6-5 and TRBJ1-6, with D maybe TRBD1 (5 bases). CDR1 is MNHEY and CDR2 is SVGAGI in the germline V gene. Trimming removed 9 bases at V and 8 bases at J, with 17 bases between. This CDR3 region has 14 residues. The CDR3 sequence: CASKLTVNDSPLHF. Here the CDR3 DNA reads TGTGCCAGTAAGCTGACAGTCAACGATTCACCCCTCCACTTT.

This clone was counted a single time. The V call is TRBV5-6, the J call TRBJ2-7; TRBD1 is a possible D gene (6 bases). V shed 3 bases and J shed 6 bases, with 10 bases lying between them. The germline CDR1 and CDR2 sequences are SGHDT and YYEEEE. CDR3 length equals 12 residues. CDR3 amino acids: CASSSNRAEQYF. The CDR3 region has the DNA TGTGCCAGCAGCTCCAACAGGGCCGAGCAGTACTTC.